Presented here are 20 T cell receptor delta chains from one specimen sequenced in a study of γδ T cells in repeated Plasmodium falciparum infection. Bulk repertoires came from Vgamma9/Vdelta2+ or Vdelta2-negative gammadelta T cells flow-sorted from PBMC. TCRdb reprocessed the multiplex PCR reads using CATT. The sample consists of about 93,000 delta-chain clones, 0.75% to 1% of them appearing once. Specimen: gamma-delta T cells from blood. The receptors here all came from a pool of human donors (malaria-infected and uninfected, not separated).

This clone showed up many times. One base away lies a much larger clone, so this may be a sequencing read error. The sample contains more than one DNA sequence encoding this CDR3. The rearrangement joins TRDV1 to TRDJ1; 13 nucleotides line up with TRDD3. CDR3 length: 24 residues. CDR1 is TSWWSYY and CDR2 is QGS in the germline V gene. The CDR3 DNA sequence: TGTGCTCTTGGGGACGGCCTTCCTACGTTCTTTACTGGGGGATACGCGGACCCCACCGATAAACTCATCTTC. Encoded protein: CALGDGLPTFFTGGYADPTDKLIF.

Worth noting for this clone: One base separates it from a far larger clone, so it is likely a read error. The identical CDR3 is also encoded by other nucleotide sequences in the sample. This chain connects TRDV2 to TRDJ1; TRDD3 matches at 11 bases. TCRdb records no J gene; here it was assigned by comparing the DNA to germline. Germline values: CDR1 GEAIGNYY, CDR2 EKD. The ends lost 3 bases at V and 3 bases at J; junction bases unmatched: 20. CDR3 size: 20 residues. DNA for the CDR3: TGTGCCTGTGACCCGCTTTATGTTACTGGGGGATATACTTCGTCCGATAAACTCATCTTT. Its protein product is CACDPLYVTGGYTSSDKLIF.

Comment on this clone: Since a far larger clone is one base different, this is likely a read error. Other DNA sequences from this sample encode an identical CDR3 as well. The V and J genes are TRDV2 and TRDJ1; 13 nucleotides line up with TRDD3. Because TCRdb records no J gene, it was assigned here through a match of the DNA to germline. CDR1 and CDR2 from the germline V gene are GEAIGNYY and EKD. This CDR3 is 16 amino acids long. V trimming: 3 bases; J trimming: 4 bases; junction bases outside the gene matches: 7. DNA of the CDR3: TGTGCCTGTGACCCGTTACTGGGGGATACGCGCGATAAACTCATCTTT. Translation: CACDPLLGDTRDKLIF.

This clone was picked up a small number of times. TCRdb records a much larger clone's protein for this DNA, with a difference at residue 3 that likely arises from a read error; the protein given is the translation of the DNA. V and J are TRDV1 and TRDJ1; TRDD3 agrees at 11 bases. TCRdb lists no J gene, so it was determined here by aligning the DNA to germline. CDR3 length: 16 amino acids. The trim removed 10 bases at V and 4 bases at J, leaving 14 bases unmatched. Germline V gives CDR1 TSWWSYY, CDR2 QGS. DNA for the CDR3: TGTGCTCCTGAGAGGCTGCTGGGGGATACTGGCGATAAACTCATCTTT. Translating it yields CAPERLLGDTGDKLIF.

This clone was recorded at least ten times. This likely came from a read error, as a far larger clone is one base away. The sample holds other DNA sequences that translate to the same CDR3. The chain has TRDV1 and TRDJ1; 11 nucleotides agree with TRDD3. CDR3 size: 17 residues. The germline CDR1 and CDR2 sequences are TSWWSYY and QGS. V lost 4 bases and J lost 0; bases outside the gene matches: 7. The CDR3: CALGVPGGYLYTDKLIF. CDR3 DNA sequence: TGTGCTCTTGGGGTCCCTGGGGGATACTTGTACACCGATAAACTCATCTTT.

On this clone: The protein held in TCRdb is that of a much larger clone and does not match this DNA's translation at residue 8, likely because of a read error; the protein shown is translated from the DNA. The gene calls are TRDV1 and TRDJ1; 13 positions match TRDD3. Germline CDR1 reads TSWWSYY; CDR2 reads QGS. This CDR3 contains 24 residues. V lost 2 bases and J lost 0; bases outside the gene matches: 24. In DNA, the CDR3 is TGTGCTCTTGGGGAAGTCCTCGAGAAAGTACACTGGGGGATACGATTGTTTAACACCGATAAACTCATCTTT. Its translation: CALGEVLEKVHWGIRLFNTDKLIF.

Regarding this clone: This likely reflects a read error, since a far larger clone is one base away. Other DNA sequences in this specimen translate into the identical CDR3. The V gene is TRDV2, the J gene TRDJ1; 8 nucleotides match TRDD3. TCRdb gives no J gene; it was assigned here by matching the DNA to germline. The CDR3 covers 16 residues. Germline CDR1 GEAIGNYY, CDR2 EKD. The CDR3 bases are TGTGCCTGTGACACATGGGGGATGGAGGTGGCCGACAAACTCATCTTT. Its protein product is CACDTWGMEVADKLIF.

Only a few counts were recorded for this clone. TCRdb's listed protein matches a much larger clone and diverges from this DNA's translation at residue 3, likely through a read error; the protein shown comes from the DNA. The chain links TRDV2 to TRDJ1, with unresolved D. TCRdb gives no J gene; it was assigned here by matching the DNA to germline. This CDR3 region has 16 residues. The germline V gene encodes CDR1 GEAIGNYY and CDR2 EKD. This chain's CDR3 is CAFDTHLTKNTDKLIF. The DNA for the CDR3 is TGTGCCTTTGACACCCACCTGACAAAAAACACCGATAAACTCATCTTT.

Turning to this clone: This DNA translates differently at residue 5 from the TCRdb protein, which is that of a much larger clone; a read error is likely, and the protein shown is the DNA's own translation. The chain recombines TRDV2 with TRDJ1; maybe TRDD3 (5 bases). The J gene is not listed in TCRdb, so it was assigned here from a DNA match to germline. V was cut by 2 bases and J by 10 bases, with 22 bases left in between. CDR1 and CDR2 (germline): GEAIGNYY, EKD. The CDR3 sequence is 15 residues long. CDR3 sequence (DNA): TGTGCCTGTGACATGTTGGAATTAAACTGGAAGGGACTCATCTTT. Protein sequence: CACDMLELNWKGLIF.

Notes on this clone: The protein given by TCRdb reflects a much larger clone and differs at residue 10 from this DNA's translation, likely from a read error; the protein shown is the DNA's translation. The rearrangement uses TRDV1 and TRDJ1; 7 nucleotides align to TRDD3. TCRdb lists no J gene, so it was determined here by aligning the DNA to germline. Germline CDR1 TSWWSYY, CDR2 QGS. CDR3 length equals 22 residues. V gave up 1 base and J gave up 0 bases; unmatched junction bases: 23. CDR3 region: CALGERSTKLTGEPRYTDKLIF. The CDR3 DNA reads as TGTGCTCTTGGGGAACGATCGACTAAACTTACTGGGGAACCAAGGTACACCGATAAACTCATCTTT.

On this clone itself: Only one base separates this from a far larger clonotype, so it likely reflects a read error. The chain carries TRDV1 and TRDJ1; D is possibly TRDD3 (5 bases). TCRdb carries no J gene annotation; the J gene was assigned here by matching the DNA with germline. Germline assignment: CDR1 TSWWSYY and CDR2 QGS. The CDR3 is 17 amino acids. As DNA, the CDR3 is TGTGCCCTTGGGGAACTTGAAAGAGCCGGGGAATCACGAAAACTCATCTTT. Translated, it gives CALGELERAGESRKLIF.

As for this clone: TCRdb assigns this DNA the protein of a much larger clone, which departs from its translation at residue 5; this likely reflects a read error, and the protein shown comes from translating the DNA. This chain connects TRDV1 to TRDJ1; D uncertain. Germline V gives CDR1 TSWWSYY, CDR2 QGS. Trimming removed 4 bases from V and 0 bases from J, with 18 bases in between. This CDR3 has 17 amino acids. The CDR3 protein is CALGGRHPVSYTDKLIF. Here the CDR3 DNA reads TGTGCTCTTGGGGGGAGGCACCCCGTCTCTTACACCGATAAACTCATCTTT.

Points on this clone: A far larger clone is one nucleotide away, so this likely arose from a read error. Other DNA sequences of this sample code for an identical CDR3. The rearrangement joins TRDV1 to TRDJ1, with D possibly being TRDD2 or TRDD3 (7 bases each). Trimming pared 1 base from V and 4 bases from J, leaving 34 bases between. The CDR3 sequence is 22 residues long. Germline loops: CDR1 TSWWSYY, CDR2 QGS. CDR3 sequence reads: CALGEPDASYKTGDSRGDKLIF. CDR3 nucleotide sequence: TGTGCTCTTGGGGAACCCGACGCTTCCTATAAAACTGGGGACTCTCGGGGCGATAAACTCATCTTT.

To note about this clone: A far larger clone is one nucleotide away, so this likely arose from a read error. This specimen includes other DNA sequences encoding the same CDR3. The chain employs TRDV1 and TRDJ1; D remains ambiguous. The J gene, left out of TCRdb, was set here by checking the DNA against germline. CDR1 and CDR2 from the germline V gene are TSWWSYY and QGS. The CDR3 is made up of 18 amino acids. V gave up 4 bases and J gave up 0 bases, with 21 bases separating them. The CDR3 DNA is TGTGCTCTTGGGGGCTGGCCTCCGATCAGGCACTACACCGATAAACTCATCTTT. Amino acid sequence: CALGGWPPIRHYTDKLIF.

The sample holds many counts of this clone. Here the CDR3 DNA reads TGTGCTGGGGTCTGCTGGGGGATACCCAACACCGATAAACTCATCTTT. As protein: CAGVCWGIPNTDKLIF. The chain combines TRAV36/DV7 with TRDJ1, with TRDD3 matching 11 bases. V trimming: 6 bases; J trimming: 0 bases; junction bases outside the gene matches: 10. CDR1 VTNFRS and CDR2 LTSSGIE come from the germline V gene (reference sequence). The CDR3 covers 16 residues.

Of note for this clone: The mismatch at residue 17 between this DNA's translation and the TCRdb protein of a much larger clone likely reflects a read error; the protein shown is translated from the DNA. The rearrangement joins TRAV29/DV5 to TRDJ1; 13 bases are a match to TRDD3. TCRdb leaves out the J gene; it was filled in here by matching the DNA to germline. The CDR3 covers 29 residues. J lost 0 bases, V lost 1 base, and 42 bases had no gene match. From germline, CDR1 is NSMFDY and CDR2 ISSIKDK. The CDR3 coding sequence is TGTGCAGCAAGCTCTGGCCCTTTTCCTATACCGTACTGGGGGATACGCGCATTGTGGAATTGTAAGTACACCGATAAACTCATCTTT. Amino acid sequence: CAASSGPFPIPYWGIRALWNCKYTDKLIF.

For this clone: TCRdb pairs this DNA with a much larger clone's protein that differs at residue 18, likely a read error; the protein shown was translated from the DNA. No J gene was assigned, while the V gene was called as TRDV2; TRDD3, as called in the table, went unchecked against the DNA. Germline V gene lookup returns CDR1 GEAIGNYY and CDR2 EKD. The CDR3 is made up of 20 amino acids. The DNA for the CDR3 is TGTGCCTGCAAGCTCTACACTCCTTCCCGGGGACTTATTTACACCGATAAACCCATCTTT. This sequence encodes CACKLYTPSRGLIYTDKPIF.

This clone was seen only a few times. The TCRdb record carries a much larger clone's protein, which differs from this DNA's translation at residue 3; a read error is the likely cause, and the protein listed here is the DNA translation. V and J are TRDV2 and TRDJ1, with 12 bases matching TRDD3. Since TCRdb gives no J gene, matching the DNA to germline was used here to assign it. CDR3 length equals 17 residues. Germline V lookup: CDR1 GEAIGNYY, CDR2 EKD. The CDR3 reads CARDTGPGGYETDKLIF. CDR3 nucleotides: TGTGCCCGTGACACCGGCCCTGGGGGATACGAAACCGATAAACTCATCTTT.

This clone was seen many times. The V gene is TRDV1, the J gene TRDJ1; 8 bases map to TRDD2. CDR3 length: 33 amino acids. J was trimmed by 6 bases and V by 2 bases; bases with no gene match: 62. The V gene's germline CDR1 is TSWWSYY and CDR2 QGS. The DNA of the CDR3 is TGTGCTCTTGGGGAAGATACTATCGAAAACAACTTCCTACCCGTTTACTCCTACGAATCCCAAGCCGTGAAAGGGTTCCCAAGCAATAAACTCATCTTT. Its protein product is CALGEDTIENNFLPVYSYESQAVKGFPSNKLIF.

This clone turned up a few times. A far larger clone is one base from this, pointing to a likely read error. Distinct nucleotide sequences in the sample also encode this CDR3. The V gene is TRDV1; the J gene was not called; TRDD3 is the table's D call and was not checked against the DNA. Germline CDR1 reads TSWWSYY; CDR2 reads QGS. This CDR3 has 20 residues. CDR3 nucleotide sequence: TGTGCTCTTGGGGATACCTTCCTACTCGGGGATCCCTCTTTGACAGCACAGCTCTTCTTT. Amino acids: CALGDTFLLGDPSLTAQLFF.